Below are 21 T cell receptor beta chains sequenced from a single sample in a study of T cell responses to AZD1222 COVID-19 vaccine. Method: immunoSEQ multiplex PCR; TCRdb's copy keeps in-frame clones and lacks some. The sample includes approximately 60,000 clones, more than 80% seen only once; the top ten take about 20%. The sequencing used peripheral blood, collected on day 0 of MenACWY control vaccination. The receptors stem from an adult in good health.

The V gene is TRBV10-3, the J gene TRBJ2-7; D perhaps matches TRBD1 (6 bases). The CDR3 consists of 15 residues. V lost 2 bases and J 3 bases, leaving 14 bases between the germline ends. The germline CDR1 and CDR2 sequences are ENHRY and SYGVKD. CDR3 DNA sequence: TGTGCCATCAGTGAGGGAGACAGGAGGATCTACGAGCAGTACTTC. This translates into CAISEGDRRIYEQYF.

This clone was counted once. The genes are TRBV28 and TRBJ1-4; weak D call: TRBD1 (5 bases). This CDR3 region has 12 residues. V was trimmed by 1 base and J by 16 bases, leaving 13 bases between them. Germline CDR1 MDHEN, CDR2 SYDVKM. The CDR3 region is CASSLSHGGEFF. CDR3 bases: TGTGCCAGCAGTTTATCTCACGGGGGTGAGTTTTTT.

V gene TRBV7-2 combines with J gene TRBJ1-5; TRBD1 is a possible D gene (5 bases). Germline V gives CDR1 SGHTA, CDR2 FQGNSA. V lost 1 base and J 0 bases, leaving 7 bases between the germline ends. This CDR3 is built from 15 residues. The CDR3 nucleotides read TGTGCCAGCAGCTTAGTGGGGCTTAGCAATCAGCCCCAGCATTTT. Protein sequence: CASSLVGLSNQPQHF.

The chain combines TRBV4-1 with TRBJ1-4; D is unclear. V was shortened by 0 bases and J by 5 bases, with 13 bases between the two germline ends. Germline lookup yields CDR1 MGHRA and CDR2 YSYEKL. The CDR3 extends over 16 amino acids. CDR3 bases: TGCGCCAGCAGCCAAGATATAGGCCACCAGAATGAAAAACTGTTTTTT. Encoded protein: CASSQDIGHQNEKLFF.

The CDR3 bases are TGTGCCAGCAGCCCCCTGGACACCGGGGAGCTGTTTTTT. This translates into CASSPLDTGELFF. The chain employs TRBV6-2 or TRBV6-3 and TRBJ2-2; D ambiguous. V was cut by 6 bases and J by 3 bases, with 8 bases left in between. The length of the CDR3 is 13 residues. Germline CDR1 MNHEY, CDR2 SVGEGT.

V usage is TRBV5-1 and J usage is TRBJ1-2; 8 positions match TRBD1. J gave up 0 bases and V 3 bases, and 4 bases lay outside the gene matches. CDR3 size: 15 residues. Germline loops: CDR1 SGHRS, CDR2 YFSETQ. CDR3 protein: CASSSQGASNYGYTF. The CDR3 DNA follows: TGCGCCAGCAGCTCTCAGGGGGCTTCTAACTATGGCTACACCTTC.

The chain uses TRBV15 and TRBJ1-3, with TRBD1 matching over 7 bases. The V segment lost 3 bases and the J segment 4 bases; nucleotides outside the gene matches: 0. CDR1 and CDR2 from the germline V gene are LNHNV and YYDKDF (reference sequence). There are 13 residues in the CDR3. CDR3 coding DNA: TGTGCCACCAGCAGGGGACAGGGAAACACCATATATTTT. It specifies CATSRGQGNTIYF.

The V call is TRBV7-8, the J call TRBJ1-1; no definite D call. Per the germline V gene, CDR1 is SGHVS and CDR2 is FQNEAQ. With 6 bases removed from V and 7 bases from J, the gap between germline ends came to 18 bases. There are 14 residues in the CDR3. The chain's CDR3 is CASSFGKRSLEAFF. DNA for the CDR3: TGTGCCAGCAGTTTCGGGAAGAGAAGCCTTGAAGCTTTCTTT.

The J gene is TRBJ2-5, the V gene TRBV27, with D possibly called TRBD1 or TRBD2 (6 bases each). V was trimmed by 1 base and J by 4 bases, leaving 22 bases between them. There are 18 residues in the CDR3. Germline CDR1 is MNHEY and CDR2 is SMNVEV (reference sequence). This CDR3 is CASSLYRGGGLTIETQYF. DNA of the CDR3: TGTGCCAGCAGTTTATATAGAGGAGGGGGACTGACTATAGAGACCCAGTACTTC.

The CDR3 DNA sequence: TGTGCCAGCAGCTCGGAATTAGGAAACACCATATATTTT. Protein: CASSSELGNTIYF. The V call is TRBV11-3, the J call TRBJ1-3; D unclear. The CDR3 extends over 13 amino acids. In germline, CDR1 is SGHNT, CDR2 YENEEA. With 4 bases removed from V and 4 bases from J, the gap between germline ends came to 8 bases. The complete variable domain, with remaining parts taken from reference TRBV11-3 and TRBJ1-3, reads EAGVVQSPRYKIIEKKQPVAFWCNPISGHNTLYWYLQNLGQGPELLIRYENEEAVDDSQLPKDRFSAERLKGVDSTLKIQPAELGDSAVYLCASSSELGNTIYFGEGSWLTVV.

The chain combines TRBV6-4 with TRBJ2-2, with D possibly being TRBD1 (7 bases). This CDR3 is built from 15 residues. V lost 2 bases to trimming and J lost 5 bases, with 12 bases between them. Germline assignment: CDR1 MRHNA and CDR2 SNTAGT. CDR3 DNA: TGTGCCAGCAGTGACCAGGGGGGCTGGACCGGGGAGCTGTTTTTT. This gives the protein CASSDQGGWTGELFF.

The chain has TRBV11-3 and TRBJ2-3; D unclear. In germline, CDR1 is SGHNT, CDR2 YENEEA. The CDR3 has 12 residues. The V and J ends lost 6 bases and 6 bases respectively, with 10 bases between them. The CDR3 nucleotides read TGTGCCAGCAGTAAGGGCTTTGATACGCAGTATTTT. Amino acids: CASSKGFDTQYF.

The V call is TRBV21-1, the J call TRBJ2-1; the table's D call TRBD1 went unverified against the DNA. TRBV21-1 is classified as a pseudogene. The CDR3 has 16 residues. For the CDR3, the DNA is TGTGCCAGCAGCAAAGGTGTGACAGAGAAATACAATGAGCAGTTCTTC. Its translation is CASSKGVTEKYNEQFF.

This clone was seen a single time. This chain joins TRBV27 and TRBJ2-6; 8 bases line up with TRBD2. The J segment lost 0 bases and the V segment lost 6 bases, leaving 10 bases of the junction unmatched. Per the germline V gene, CDR1 is MNHEY and CDR2 is SMNVEV (reference sequence). This CDR3 is 18 amino acids long. The CDR3 DNA reads as TGTGCCAGCAGACCCCCGGGACTAGTGAACTCTGGGGCCAACGTCCTGACTTTC. Its protein product is CASRPPGLVNSGANVLTF. The variable domain in full, with the rest retrieved from reference TRBV27 and TRBJ2-6, is EAQVTQNPRYLITVTGKKLTVTCSQNMNHEYMSWYRQDPGLGLRQIYYSMNVEVTDKGDVPEGYKVSRKEKRNFPLILESPSPNQTSLYFCASRPPGLVNSGANVLTFGAGSRLTVL.

This clone has a single count. CDR3 loop: CASSRFSNTGELFF. CDR3 nucleotides: TGTGCCAGCAGCCGGTTTTCGAACACCGGGGAGCTGTTTTTT. The rearrangement joins TRBV3-1 (or the pseudogene TRBV3-2) to TRBJ2-2; D uncertain. This CDR3 spans 14 amino acids. Germline V CDR1 and CDR2: LGHDT, YNNKEL (reference sequence). Deletions cut 4 bases from V and 0 bases from J, with 6 bases between.

The rearrangement joins TRBV2 to TRBJ2-2; no firm D call. This CDR3 contains 12 residues. Germline-derived CDR1 and CDR2 are SNHLY and FYNNEI. Trimming cost V 7 bases and J 3 bases, with 6 bases left between them. This CDR3 is CASTVYTGELFF. Here the CDR3 DNA reads TGTGCCAGCACGGTGTACACCGGGGAGCTGTTTTTT. The variable domain in full, with the rest retrieved from reference TRBV2 and TRBJ2-2, is EPEVTQTPSHQVTQMGQEVILRCVPISNHLYFYWYRQILGQKVEFLVSFYNNEISEKSEIFDDQFSVERPDGSNFTLKIRSTKLEDSAMYFCASTVYTGELFFGEGSRLTVL.

This clone was detected once. The chain has TRBV21-1 and TRBJ1-2. TRBV21-1 is flagged as a pseudogene. CDR3 length equals 14 residues. For the CDR3, the DNA is TGTGCCAGCAGCAAAGGTGAGGGGAACTATGGCTACACCTTC. Protein product: CASSKGEGNYGYTF.

This clone was observed a few times. CDR3 protein: CASKNRGTHQPQHF. CDR3 DNA sequence: TGTGCCAGCAAAAACAGGGGGACCCATCAGCCCCAGCATTTT. This sequence joins TRBV6-5 and TRBJ1-5; 8 bases map to TRBD1. From germline, CDR1 is MNHEY and CDR2 SVGAGI. J gave up 5 bases and V 7 bases, and 7 bases lay outside the gene matches. This CDR3 region has 14 residues.

V is TRBV2 and J is TRBJ2-7, with D unresolved. This CDR3 region has 12 residues. Germline assignment: CDR1 SNHLY and CDR2 FYNNEI. The V end lost 2 bases, the J end lost 6 bases, and 8 bases lay between the germline ends. CDR3: CASSESRREQYF. The CDR3 DNA reads as TGTGCCAGCAGTGAATCACGGCGCGAGCAGTACTTC.

The genes are TRBV5-1 and TRBJ1-1; D unclear. The CDR3 is made up of 13 amino acids. CDR1 and CDR2 (germline): SGHRS, YFSETQ. Trimming took 4 bases from V and 4 from J, leaving 11 bases between them. The DNA of the CDR3 is TGCGCCAGCAGCCAGACGATAGGCACTGAAGCTTTCTTT. Translation: CASSQTIGTEAFF. Variable domain in full (rest from reference TRBV5-1 and TRBJ1-1): KAGVTQTPRYLIKTRGQQVTLSCSPISGHRSVSWYQQTPGQGLQFLFEYFSETQRNKGNFPGRFSGRQFSNSRSEMNVSTLELGDSALYLCASSQTIGTEAFFGQGTRLTVV.

The CDR3 loop reads CASSLTAGAGNEQFF. CDR3 DNA: TGTGCCAGCAGCCTTACAGCGGGAGCGGGCAATGAGCAGTTCTTC. This chain connects TRBV7-2 to TRBJ2-1, with 8 bases that match TRBD2. The CDR3 has 15 amino acids. Germline trimming cut 5 bases from V and 6 bases from J; bases unmatched to any gene: 9. The germline V gene encodes CDR1 SGHTA and CDR2 FQGNSA. The full variable domain, rest sourced from reference TRBV7-2 and TRBJ2-1, is GAGVSQSPSNKVTEKGKDVELRCDPISGHTALYWYRQSLGQGLEFLIYFQGNSAPDKSGLPSDRFSAERTGGSVSTLTIQRTQQEDSAVYLCASSLTAGAGNEQFFGPGTRLTVL.